This record looks at one T cell receptor beta chain sequence and its context. Its matching antigen is unknown. The data belong to a study of long-term antiretroviral therapy in people with HIV. Whole-study findings and limits: Pre-ART-expanded clones dominated the repertoire at all time points.

The immunoSEQ assay was v3.0, run at survey level. Sequencing was performed with immunoSEQ multiplex PCR; in TCRdb, only in-frame clones are kept and a portion is missing. The table shows some 12,000 clones, with 83% occurring only once. Looked up from germline, CDR1 is GTSNPN and CDR2 is SVGIG (reference sequence). The trim removed 2 bases at V and 3 bases at J, leaving 6 bases unmatched. This CDR3 contains 15 residues. The chain combines TRBV30 with TRBJ2-5; 10 bases match TRBD2. This material consisted of unsorted PBMCs, taken 3.4 years after starting antiretroviral therapy. This receptor was taken from a man in his forties or fifties with HIV. This chain's CDR3 is CAWSFTSGEKETQYF. For the CDR3, the DNA is TGTGCCTGGAGTTTTACTAGCGGGGAAAAAGAGACCCAGTACTTC.